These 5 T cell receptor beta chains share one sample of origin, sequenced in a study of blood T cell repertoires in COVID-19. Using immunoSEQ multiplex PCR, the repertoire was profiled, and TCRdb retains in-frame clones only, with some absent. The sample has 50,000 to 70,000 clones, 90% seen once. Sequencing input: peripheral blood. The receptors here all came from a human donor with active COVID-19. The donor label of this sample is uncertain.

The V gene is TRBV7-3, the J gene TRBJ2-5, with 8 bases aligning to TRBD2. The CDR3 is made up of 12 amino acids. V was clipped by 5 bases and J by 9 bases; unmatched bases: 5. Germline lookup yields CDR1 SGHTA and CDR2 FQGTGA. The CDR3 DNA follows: TGTGCCAGCAGCACCGGGGGGGAGGCCCAGTACTTC. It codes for CASSTGGEAQYF. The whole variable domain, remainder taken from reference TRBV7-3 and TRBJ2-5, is GAGVSQTPSNKVTEKGKYVELRCDPISGHTALYWYRQSLGQGPEFLIYFQGTGAADDSGLPNDRFFAVRPEGSVSTLKIQRTERGDSAVYLCASSTGGEAQYFGPGTRLLVL.

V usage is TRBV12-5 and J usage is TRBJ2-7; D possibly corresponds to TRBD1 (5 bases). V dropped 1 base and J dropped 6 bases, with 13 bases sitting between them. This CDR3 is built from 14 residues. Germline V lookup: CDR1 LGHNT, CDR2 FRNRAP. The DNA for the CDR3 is TGTGCTAGTGGTTTGGCGGTAGGGGTAGGCGAGCAGTACTTC. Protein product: CASGLAVGVGEQYF.

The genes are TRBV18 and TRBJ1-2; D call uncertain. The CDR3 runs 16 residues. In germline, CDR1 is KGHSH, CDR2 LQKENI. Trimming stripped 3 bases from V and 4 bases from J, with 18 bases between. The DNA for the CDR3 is TGTGCCAGCTCACCCCGTCCCCTTTCAACGGGCTATGGCTACACCTTC. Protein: CASSPRPLSTGYGYTF.

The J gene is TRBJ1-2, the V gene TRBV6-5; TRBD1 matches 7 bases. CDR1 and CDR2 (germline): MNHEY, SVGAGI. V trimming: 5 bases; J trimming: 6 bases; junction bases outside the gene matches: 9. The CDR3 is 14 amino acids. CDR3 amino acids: CASSTPQGRHGYTF. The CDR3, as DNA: TGTGCCAGCAGTACTCCACAGGGGAGGCATGGCTACACCTTC.

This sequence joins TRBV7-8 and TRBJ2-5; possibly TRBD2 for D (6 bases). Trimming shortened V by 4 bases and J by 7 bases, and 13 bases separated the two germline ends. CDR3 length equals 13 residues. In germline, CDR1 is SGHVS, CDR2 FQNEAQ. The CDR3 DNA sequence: TGTGCCAGCAGCTCCAATATGGGGGGGACCCAGTACTTC. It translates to CASSSNMGGTQYF.